Detailed here is one T cell receptor (beta chain). The sample is drawn from a study of blood T cell repertoires in COVID-19. About the study: The United States, Italy and Spain provided the acute and convalescent COVID-19 samples. Sample material is recorded as cDNA or gDNA derived from T cells, B-cell-depleted T cells, or PBMCs.

This CDR3 is built from 12 residues. Germline V CDR1 and CDR2: WNHNN, SYGVQD (reference sequence). V was cut by 3 bases and J by 11 bases, with 13 bases left in between. Per the authors' pipeline: Amplification from reference gene primers served as the basis for estimated nucleated cell counts. Method: immunoSEQ multiplex PCR; TCRdb's copy keeps in-frame clones and lacks some. V and J calls and clone size are as listed in that table; D and trimming were resolved from the DNA. The top ten hold about 3.5% of the sample, which has about 340,000 clones, about 93% seen once. The sample was peripheral blood. This chain connects TRBV10-1 to TRBJ1-1; TRBD1 is a possible D gene (5 bases). The receptor was isolated from a woman aged 18 to 35 who had recovered from COVID-19. CDR3 nucleotides: TGCGCCAGCAGTGAAAGGGGAGGCTTGGCTTTCTTT. This codes for CASSERGGLAFF.